What follows is one T cell receptor (beta chain) and its context. These data come from a study of blood T cell repertoires in COVID-19. Overall study context: The United States, Italy and Spain provided the acute and convalescent COVID-19 samples. T cells, B-cell-depleted T cells, or PBMCs provided the cDNA or gDNA that served as material.

The repertoire was sequenced with immunoSEQ multiplex PCR; TCRdb's copy has only in-frame clones and lacks some. Of some 47,000 clones listed, 89% were seen once; the top ten hold under 5%. This CDR3 spans 14 amino acids. Trimming removed 0 bases at V and 7 bases at J, with 9 bases between. The germline CDR1 and CDR2 sequences are LGHNA and YSLEER. The source material was peripheral blood. This receptor was obtained from a man in his sixties with active COVID-19. V usage is TRBV4-3 and J usage is TRBJ2-2; unclear D gene. The CDR3 loop is CASSQDSVIGELFF. The CDR3 region has the DNA TGCGCCAGCAGCCAAGATTCGGTGATCGGGGAGCTGTTTTTT.